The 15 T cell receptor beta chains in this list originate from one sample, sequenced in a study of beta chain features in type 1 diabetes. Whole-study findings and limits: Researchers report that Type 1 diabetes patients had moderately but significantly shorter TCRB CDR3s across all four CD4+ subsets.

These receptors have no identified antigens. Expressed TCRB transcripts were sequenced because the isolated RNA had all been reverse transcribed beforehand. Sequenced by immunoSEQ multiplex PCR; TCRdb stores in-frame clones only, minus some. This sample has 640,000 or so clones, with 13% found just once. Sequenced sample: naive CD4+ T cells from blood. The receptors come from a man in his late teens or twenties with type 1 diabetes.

The CDR3 sequence is CASGVTVESPLHF. The CDR3 DNA is TGTGCCAGTGGGGTGACAGTGGAATCACCCCTCCACTTT. The rearrangement uses TRBV7-9 and TRBJ1-6, with D possibly matching TRBD1 (5 bases). Per the germline V gene, CDR1 is SEHNR and CDR2 is FQNEAQ (reference sequence). This CDR3 comprises 13 residues. V was trimmed by 9 bases and J by 10 bases, leaving 16 bases between them.

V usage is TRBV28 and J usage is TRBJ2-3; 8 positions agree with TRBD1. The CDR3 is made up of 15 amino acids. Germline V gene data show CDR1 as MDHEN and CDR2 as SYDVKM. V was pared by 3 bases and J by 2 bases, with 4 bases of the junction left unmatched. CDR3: CASSLTGVVTDTQYF. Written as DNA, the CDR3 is TGTGCCAGCAGTTTGACAGGGGTCGTCACAGATACGCAGTATTTT.

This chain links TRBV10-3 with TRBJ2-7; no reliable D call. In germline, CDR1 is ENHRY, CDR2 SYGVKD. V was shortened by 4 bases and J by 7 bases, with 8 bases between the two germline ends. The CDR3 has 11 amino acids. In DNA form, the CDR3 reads TGTGCCATCAGTGCATTGAATGAGCAGTACTTC. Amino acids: CAISALNEQYF.

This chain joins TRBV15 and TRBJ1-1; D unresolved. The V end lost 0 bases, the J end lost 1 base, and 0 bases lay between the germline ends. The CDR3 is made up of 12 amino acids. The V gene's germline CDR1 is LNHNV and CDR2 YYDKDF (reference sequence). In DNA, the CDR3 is TGTGCCACCAGCAGAGAGAACACTGAAGCTTTCTTT. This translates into CATSRENTEAFF.

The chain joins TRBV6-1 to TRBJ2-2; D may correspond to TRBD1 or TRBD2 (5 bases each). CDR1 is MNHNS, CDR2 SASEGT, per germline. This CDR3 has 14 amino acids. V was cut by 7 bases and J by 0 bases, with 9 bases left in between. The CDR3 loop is CASKGPANTGELFF. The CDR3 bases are TGTGCCAGCAAGGGACCCGCGAACACCGGGGAGCTGTTTTTT.

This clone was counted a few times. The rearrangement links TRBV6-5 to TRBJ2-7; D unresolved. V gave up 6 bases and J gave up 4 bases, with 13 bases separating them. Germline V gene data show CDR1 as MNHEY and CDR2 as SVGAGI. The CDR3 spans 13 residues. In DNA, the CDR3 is TGTGCCAGCAGCGGATCATGGGTGTACGAGCAGTACTTC. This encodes CASSGSWVYEQYF.

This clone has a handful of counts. The CDR3 DNA reads TGTGCCTGGAGTTGGGCCAGCGGGGGGAACAATGAGCAGTTCTTC. It encodes CAWSWASGGNNEQFF. The rearrangement links TRBV30 to TRBJ2-1, with 9 bases that match TRBD2. The CDR3 length is 15 residues. CDR1 GTSNPN and CDR2 SVGIG come from the germline V gene (reference sequence). The junction had 7 bases not matched to a gene; V was cut back by 2 bases and J by 5 bases.

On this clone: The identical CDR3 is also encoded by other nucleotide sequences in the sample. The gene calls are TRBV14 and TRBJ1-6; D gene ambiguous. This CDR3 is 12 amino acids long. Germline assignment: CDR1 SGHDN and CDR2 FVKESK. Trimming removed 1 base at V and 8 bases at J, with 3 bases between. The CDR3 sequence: CASSQVYSPLHF. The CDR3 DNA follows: TGTGCCAGCAGCCAAGTCTATTCACCCCTCCACTTT.

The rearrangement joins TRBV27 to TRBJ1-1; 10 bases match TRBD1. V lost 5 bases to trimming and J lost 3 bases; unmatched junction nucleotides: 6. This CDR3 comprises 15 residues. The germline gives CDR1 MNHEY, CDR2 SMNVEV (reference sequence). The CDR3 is CASSSLGQGDTEAFF. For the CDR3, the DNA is TGTGCCAGCAGTAGCCTCGGACAGGGGGACACTGAAGCTTTCTTT.

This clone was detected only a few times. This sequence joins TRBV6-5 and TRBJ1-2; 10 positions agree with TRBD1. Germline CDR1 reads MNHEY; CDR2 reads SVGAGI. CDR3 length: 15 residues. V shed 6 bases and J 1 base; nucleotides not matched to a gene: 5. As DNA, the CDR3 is TGTGCCAGCAGCCCTGGGACAGGGGATAACTATGGCTACACCTTC. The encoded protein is CASSPGTGDNYGYTF.

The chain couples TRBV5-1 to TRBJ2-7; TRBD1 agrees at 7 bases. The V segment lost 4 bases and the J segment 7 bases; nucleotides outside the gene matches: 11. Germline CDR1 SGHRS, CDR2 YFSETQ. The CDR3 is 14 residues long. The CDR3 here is CASSPGQLSGEQYF. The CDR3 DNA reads TGCGCCAGCAGCCCGGGACAGCTAAGCGGAGAGCAGTACTTC.

DNA of the CDR3: TGTGCCACCACAGGGGTCGGGGACACTGAAGCTTTCTTT. Translated, it gives CATTGVGDTEAFF. This chain links TRBV7-9 with TRBJ1-1; the match to TRBD1 covers 7 bases. Germline-derived CDR1 and CDR2 are SEHNR and FQNEAQ (reference sequence). The CDR3 spans 13 residues. With 10 bases clipped from V and 3 bases from J, the junction kept 8 bases outside the gene matches.

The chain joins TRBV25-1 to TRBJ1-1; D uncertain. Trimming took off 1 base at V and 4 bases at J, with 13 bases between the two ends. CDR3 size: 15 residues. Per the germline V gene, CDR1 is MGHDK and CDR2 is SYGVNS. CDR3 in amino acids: CASSESKTVGTEAFF. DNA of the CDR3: TGTGCCAGCAGTGAATCGAAAACGGTGGGCACTGAAGCTTTCTTT.

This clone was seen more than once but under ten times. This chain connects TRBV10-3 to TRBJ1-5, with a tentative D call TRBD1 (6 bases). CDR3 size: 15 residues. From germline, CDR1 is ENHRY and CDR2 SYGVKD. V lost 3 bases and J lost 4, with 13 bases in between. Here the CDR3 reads CAISDGGARNQPQHF. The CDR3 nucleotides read TGTGCCATCAGTGATGGGGGGGCGCGGAATCAGCCCCAGCATTTT.

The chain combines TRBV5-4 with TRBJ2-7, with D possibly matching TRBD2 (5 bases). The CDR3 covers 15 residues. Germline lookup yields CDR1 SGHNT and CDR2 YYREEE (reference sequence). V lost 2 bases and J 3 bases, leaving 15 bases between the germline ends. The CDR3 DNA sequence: TGTGCCAGCAGCTTAGGAGGAAGGGCGGACTACGAGCAGTACTTC. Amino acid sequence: CASSLGGRADYEQYF.